This TCR beta chain was obtained from a study of blood T cell repertoires in COVID-19. Study in general: The United States, Italy and Spain provided the acute and convalescent COVID-19 samples. T cells, B-cell-depleted T cells, or PBMCs supplied cDNA or gDNA.

Per the authors' pipeline: Amplification of reference gene primers provided the estimated nucleated cell counts. This table comes from immunoSEQ multiplex PCR, and its TCRdb copy is limited to in-frame clones, with some not included. That table furnishes V, J and clone size, whereas the DNA furnished D and trimming. This table has about 46,000 clones, approximately 87% appearing once. The germline CDR1 and CDR2 sequences are LGHDT and YNNKEL (reference sequence). There are 13 residues in the CDR3. The V segment lost 6 bases and the J segment 6 bases; nucleotides outside the gene matches: 3. The sample consisted of peripheral blood. This chain links TRBV3-1 (or the pseudogene TRBV3-2) with TRBJ2-7; TRBD2 matches 12 bases. This TCR was sampled from a human donor in a cohort sampled during active COVID-19. The DNA of the CDR3 is TGTGCCAGCAGGACTAGCGGGAGTCCCGAGCAGTACTTC. Translating it yields CASRTSGSPEQYF.